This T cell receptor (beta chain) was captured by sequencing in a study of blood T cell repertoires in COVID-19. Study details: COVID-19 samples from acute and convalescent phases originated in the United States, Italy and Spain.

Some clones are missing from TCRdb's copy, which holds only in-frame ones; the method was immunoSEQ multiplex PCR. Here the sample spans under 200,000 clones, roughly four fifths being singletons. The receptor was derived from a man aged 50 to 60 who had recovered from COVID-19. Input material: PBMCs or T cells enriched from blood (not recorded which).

CDR3 nucleotides: TGTGCCAGCAGCAGACAGACTAGCGGGGGAAGGACAGATACGCAGTATTTT. Protein sequence: CASSRQTSGGRTDTQYF. The chain employs TRBV7-2 and TRBJ2-3, with 12 bases aligning to TRBD2. The germline V gene has CDR1 SGHTA and CDR2 FQGNSA. The CDR3 spans 17 residues. V gave up 5 bases and J gave up 3 bases; unmatched junction bases: 9.